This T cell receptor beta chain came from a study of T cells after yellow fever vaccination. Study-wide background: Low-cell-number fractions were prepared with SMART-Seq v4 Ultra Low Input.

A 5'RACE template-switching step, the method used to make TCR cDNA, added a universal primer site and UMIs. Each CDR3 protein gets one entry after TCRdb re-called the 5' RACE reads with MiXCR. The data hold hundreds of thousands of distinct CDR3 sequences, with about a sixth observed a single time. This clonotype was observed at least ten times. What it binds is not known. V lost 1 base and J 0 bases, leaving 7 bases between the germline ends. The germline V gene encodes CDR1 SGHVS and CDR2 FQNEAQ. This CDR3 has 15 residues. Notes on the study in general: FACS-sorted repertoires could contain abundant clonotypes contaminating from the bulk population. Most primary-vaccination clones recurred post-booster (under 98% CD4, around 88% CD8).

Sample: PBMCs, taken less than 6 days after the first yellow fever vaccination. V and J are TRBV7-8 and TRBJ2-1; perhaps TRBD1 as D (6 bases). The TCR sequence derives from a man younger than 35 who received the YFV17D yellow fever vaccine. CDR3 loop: CASSLGGHSYNEQFF. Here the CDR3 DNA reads TGTGCCAGCAGCTTAGGGGGGCACTCCTACAATGAGCAGTTCTTC. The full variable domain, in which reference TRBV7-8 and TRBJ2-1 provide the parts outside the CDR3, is GAGVSQSPRYKVAKRGQDVALRCDPISGHVSLFWYQQALGQGPEFLTYFQNEAQLDKSGLPSDRFFAERPEGSVSTLKIQRTQQEDSAVYLCASSLGGHSYNEQFFGPGTRLTVL.